Shown below are 22 T cell receptor beta chains from a single sample sequenced in a study of CD8 T cells in ankylosing spondylitis. One entry per CDR3 protein, called by TCRdb with MiXCR from the 5' RACE reads. The sample lists approximately 150,000 distinct CDR3 sequences, 25% to 35% occurring once. Material: synovial fluid, either unsorted or a sorted T cell fraction (not recorded which). These receptors came from a male donor with ankylosing spondylitis.

V and J are TRBV30 and TRBJ2-3; 7 bases map to TRBD2. J lost 6 bases, V lost 0 bases, and 9 bases had no gene match. The CDR3 is 15 residues long. The V gene's germline CDR1 is GTSNPN and CDR2 SVGIG (reference sequence). CDR3 bases: TGTGCCTGGAGTGTCGGGAGCGGGGCCGGGGATACGCAGTATTTT. It codes for CAWSVGSGAGDTQYF.

The J gene is TRBJ2-1, the V gene TRBV9, with D perhaps matching TRBD1 or TRBD2 (6 bases each). The CDR3 is 15 residues long. The germline V and J ends were trimmed by 0 bases and 5 bases, with 12 bases remaining between them. Germline values: CDR1 SGDLS, CDR2 YYNGEE. In nucleotides, the CDR3 is TGTGCCAGCAGCGTAGGGGGGGCTCCTAACAATGAGCAGTTCTTC. Translation: CASSVGGAPNNEQFF.

The sample holds a few counts of this clonotype. This chain joins TRBV10-3 and TRBJ2-4, with a weak D call TRBD1 (5 bases). Deletions cut 4 bases from V and 3 bases from J, with 19 bases between. The length of the CDR3 is 17 residues. From germline, CDR1 is ENHRY and CDR2 SYGVKD. The CDR3 DNA reads as TGTGCCATCAGTGCGGGCCAGGGTGGGGAAGGCAAAAACATTCAGTACTTC. It translates to CAISAGQGGEGKNIQYF.

The J gene is TRBJ2-1, the V gene TRBV20-1, with TRBD2 matching over 10 bases. The ends lost 3 bases at V and 0 bases at J; junction bases unmatched: 5. This CDR3 is 16 amino acids long. CDR1 and CDR2 from the germline V gene are DFQATT and SNEGSKA (reference sequence). The DNA for the CDR3 is TGCAGTGCTAGGGATAGCGGGAGGAGCTCCTACAATGAGCAGTTCTTC. This encodes CSARDSGRSSYNEQFF.

This clonotype was observed a handful of times. This chain uses TRBV9 with TRBJ1-1, with 7 bases fitting TRBD1. This CDR3 comprises 16 residues. CDR1 and CDR2 (germline): SGDLS, YYNGEE. V trimming: 3 bases; J trimming: 1 base; junction bases outside the gene matches: 9. The CDR3 region is CASSGSPDRANTEAFF. Here the CDR3 DNA reads TGTGCCAGCAGCGGGTCCCCAGACAGGGCGAACACTGAAGCTTTCTTT.

This clonotype was recorded at least ten times. The rearrangement uses TRBV20-1 and TRBJ2-3; D assignment may be TRBD1 or TRBD2 (5 bases each). Germline V gene lookup returns CDR1 DFQATT and CDR2 SNEGSKA (reference sequence). The CDR3 is made up of 14 amino acids. Trimming shortened V by 1 base and J by 6 bases, and 14 bases separated the two germline ends. The CDR3 nucleotides read TGCAGTGCTAGAGCCGGGACGGCGTGGGATACGCAGTATTTT. Translating gives CSARAGTAWDTQYF.

The chain uses TRBV9 and TRBJ2-4; D uncertain. Germline-derived CDR1 and CDR2 are SGDLS and YYNGEE. The CDR3 sequence is 17 residues long. V dropped 0 bases and J dropped 0 bases, with 13 bases sitting between them. The CDR3: CASSVGAEILAKNIQYF. CDR3 sequence (DNA): TGTGCCAGCAGCGTAGGGGCTGAAATCTTAGCCAAAAACATTCAGTACTTC.

This clonotype was picked up many times. This chain joins TRBV29-1 and TRBJ2-5, with D tentatively TRBD2 (5 bases). The CDR3 has 12 amino acids. Germline V gene sequence: CDR1 SQVTM, CDR2 ANQGSEA. Trimming removed 3 bases at V and 5 bases at J, with 10 bases between. This CDR3 is CSVEGDGETQYF. The CDR3 coding sequence is TGCAGCGTTGAGGGAGACGGGGAGACCCAGTACTTC.

The V call is TRBV20-1, the J call TRBJ2-5; 13 bases are shared with TRBD2. From germline, CDR1 is DFQATT and CDR2 SNEGSKA (reference sequence). The CDR3 sequence is 16 residues long. The J segment lost 2 bases and the V segment lost 6 bases, leaving 9 bases of the junction unmatched. The CDR3 is CSALTGTSGKQETQYF. The CDR3, as DNA: TGCAGTGCCCTCACCGGGACTAGCGGGAAGCAAGAGACCCAGTACTTC.

The V call is TRBV29-1, the J call TRBJ1-1; the match to TRBD1 covers 8 bases. The CDR3 has 13 residues. From germline, CDR1 is SQVTM and CDR2 ANQGSEA. The junction had 8 bases not matched to a gene; V was cut back by 8 bases and J by 3 bases. The CDR3 sequence is CSLSRTGYTEAFF. Written as DNA, the CDR3 is TGCAGCCTATCCCGGACAGGGTACACTGAAGCTTTCTTT.

The chain couples TRBV27 to TRBJ1-1; D may be TRBD1 (6 bases). CDR1 is MNHEY and CDR2 is SMNVEV in the germline V gene (reference sequence). This CDR3 has 14 residues. V dropped 8 bases and J dropped 5 bases, with 18 bases sitting between them. The CDR3 loop is CASGETGKRTEAFF. In DNA, the CDR3 is TGTGCCAGCGGAGAAACAGGGAAGCGGACTGAAGCTTTCTTT.

The V call is TRBV4-1, the J call TRBJ1-2; 9 bases fit TRBD1. Unmatched junction bases numbered 3, after V lost 2 bases and J lost 5 bases. CDR1 MGHRA and CDR2 YSYEKL come from the germline V gene. The CDR3 sequence is 14 residues long. This chain's CDR3 is CASSQTGGVYGYTF. CDR3 nucleotides: TGCGCCAGCAGCCAAACAGGGGGCGTTTATGGCTACACCTTC.

This sequence joins TRBV24-1 and TRBJ2-1, with TRBD2 identical over 7 bases. CDR1 is KGHDR and CDR2 is SFDVKD in the germline V gene. J lost 0 bases, V lost 9 bases, and 7 bases had no gene match. There are 15 residues in the CDR3. The CDR3 sequence: CATRGSGSSYNEQFF. The CDR3 nucleotides read TGTGCCACCCGGGGTAGCGGGTCCTCCTACAATGAGCAGTTCTTC.

This clonotype has more than one count but fewer than ten. This chain joins TRBV20-1 and TRBJ2-3, with TRBD2 matching 9 bases. The germline CDR1 and CDR2 sequences are DFQATT and SNEGSKA (reference sequence). V lost 3 bases and J lost 2; bases outside the gene matches: 3. The CDR3 has 14 amino acids. CDR3 in amino acids: CSARVAGVTDTQYF. CDR3 coding DNA: TGCAGTGCTAGGGTAGCGGGGGTCACAGATACGCAGTATTTT.

This clonotype was seen a few times. The chain recombines TRBV7-2 with TRBJ1-5; D remains ambiguous. V shed 1 base and J shed 6 bases, with 13 bases lying between them. Germline values: CDR1 SGHTA, CDR2 FQGNSA. The CDR3 contains 15 residues. CDR3: CASSLVGGVGQPQHF. CDR3 in DNA: TGTGCCAGCAGCTTAGTAGGTGGAGTTGGTCAGCCCCAGCATTTT.

J is TRBJ1-6 and V is TRBV7-8; 12 nucleotides line up with TRBD1. V shed 4 bases and J 1 base; nucleotides not matched to a gene: 2. Germline CDR1 is SGHVS and CDR2 is FQNEAQ. The CDR3 loop spans 17 amino acids. The CDR3 spells CASSSGQGASYNSPLHF. CDR3 nucleotide sequence: TGTGCCAGCAGCTCGGGACAGGGGGCTTCCTATAATTCACCCCTCCACTTT.

The sample holds a few counts of this clonotype. The rearrangement uses TRBV2 and TRBJ2-3; no firm D call. Trimming pared 7 bases from V and 2 bases from J, leaving 13 bases between. CDR3 size: 14 residues. The V gene's germline CDR1 is SNHLY and CDR2 FYNNEI. CDR3 protein: CASKPAYNTDTQYF. CDR3 bases: TGTGCCAGCAAACCCGCTTATAACACAGATACGCAGTATTTT.

The chain is built from TRBV20-1 and TRBJ2-4; D is unresolved. The V gene's germline CDR1 is DFQATT and CDR2 SNEGSKA (reference sequence). CDR3 length: 13 residues. Trimming stripped 3 bases from V and 9 bases from J, with 15 bases between. The CDR3 here is CSARDDSPGIQYF. The CDR3 DNA is TGCAGTGCTAGGGATGATAGTCCCGGCATTCAGTACTTC.

The chain carries TRBV15 and TRBJ2-1, with unresolved D. V lost 0 bases and J lost 3, with 9 bases in between. The CDR3 sequence is 15 residues long. Germline loops: CDR1 LNHNV, CDR2 YYDKDF (reference sequence). CDR3 amino acids: CATSRDTGSYNEQFF. CDR3 sequence (DNA): TGTGCCACCAGCAGAGATACGGGTAGCTACAATGAGCAGTTCTTC. The variable domain in full, completed from reference TRBV15 and TRBJ2-1, reads DAMVIQNPRYQVTQFGKPVTLSCSQTLNHNVMYWYQQKSSQAPKLLFHYYDKDFNNEADTPDNFQSRRPNTSFCFLDIRSPGLGDTAMYLCATSRDTGSYNEQFFGPGTRLTVL.

The chain links TRBV11-3 to TRBJ2-5, with 7 bases that match TRBD1. This CDR3 has 14 residues. Germline assignment: CDR1 SGHNT and CDR2 YENEEA. Trimming removed 3 bases from V and 5 bases from J; junction bases left unmatched: 6. The CDR3 sequence: CASSFLGGGETQYF. CDR3 sequence (DNA): TGTGCCAGCAGCTTCTTAGGGGGCGGGGAGACCCAGTACTTC.

There are a few counts of this clonotype. Here the CDR3 DNA reads TGCAGCGTTGATCGCGGGGAAGGATTGGAGCAGTACTTC. It codes for CSVDRGEGLEQYF. The chain recombines TRBV29-1 with TRBJ2-7; a weak D match, TRBD2 (6 bases). The CDR3 totals 13 residues. Trimming pared 3 bases from V and 7 bases from J, leaving 16 bases between. Per the germline V gene, CDR1 is SQVTM and CDR2 is ANQGSEA.

This clonotype was seen many times. This chain connects TRBV2 to TRBJ1-3, with no clear D. In germline, CDR1 is SNHLY, CDR2 FYNNEI. V lost 6 bases and J 1 base, leaving 13 bases between the germline ends. The CDR3 sequence is 15 residues long. The CDR3 nucleotides are TGTGCCAGCAGCCGTGAGGCGGGTTCTGGAAACACCATATATTTT. Protein sequence: CASSREAGSGNTIYF.